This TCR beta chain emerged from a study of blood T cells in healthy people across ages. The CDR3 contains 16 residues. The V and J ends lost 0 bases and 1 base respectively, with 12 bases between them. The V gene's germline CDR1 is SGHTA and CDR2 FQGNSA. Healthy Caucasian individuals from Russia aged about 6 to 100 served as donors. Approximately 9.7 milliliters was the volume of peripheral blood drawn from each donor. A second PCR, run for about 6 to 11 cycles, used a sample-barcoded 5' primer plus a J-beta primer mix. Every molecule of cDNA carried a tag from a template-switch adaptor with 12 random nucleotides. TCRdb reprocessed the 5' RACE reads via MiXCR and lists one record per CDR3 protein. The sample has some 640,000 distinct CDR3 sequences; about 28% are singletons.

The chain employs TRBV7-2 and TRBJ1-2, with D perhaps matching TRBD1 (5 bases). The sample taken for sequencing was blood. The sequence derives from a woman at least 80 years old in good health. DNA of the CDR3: TGTGCCAGCAGCTTAGCCTTTCGGGGCAATAACTATGGCTACACCTTC. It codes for CASSLAFRGNNYGYTF.